This T cell receptor (beta chain) originates from a study of CD8+CD57+ T cells in acquired aplastic anemia. CDR3 and TCR beta VDJ profiling relied on genomic DNA as the template. TCRdb redid the calling of the reads with MiXCR, one entry per CDR3 protein. The data contain about 120,000 distinct CDR3 sequences, 50% to 70% of them seen just once; the ten biggest clones take up 25% to 30%. Only patients with CD8+CD57+ cell expansion on flow cytometry were chosen for sequencing. This CDR3 comprises 14 residues. CDR1 is SEHNR, CDR2 FQNEAQ, per germline (reference sequence). Trimming at V came to 3 bases and at J to 1 base, leaving 3 bases not matched to a gene.

This TCR was recovered from a human donor with aplastic anemia. The source material was sorted CD4+, CD8+, or CD8+CD57+ T cells (not recorded which) from PBMCs. The chain joins TRBV7-9 to TRBJ2-7; 7 bases line up with TRBD1. The CDR3 sequence is CASSFDRVSYEQYF. The CDR3 DNA is TGTGCCAGCAGCTTCGACAGGGTTTCCTACGAGCAGTACTTC.